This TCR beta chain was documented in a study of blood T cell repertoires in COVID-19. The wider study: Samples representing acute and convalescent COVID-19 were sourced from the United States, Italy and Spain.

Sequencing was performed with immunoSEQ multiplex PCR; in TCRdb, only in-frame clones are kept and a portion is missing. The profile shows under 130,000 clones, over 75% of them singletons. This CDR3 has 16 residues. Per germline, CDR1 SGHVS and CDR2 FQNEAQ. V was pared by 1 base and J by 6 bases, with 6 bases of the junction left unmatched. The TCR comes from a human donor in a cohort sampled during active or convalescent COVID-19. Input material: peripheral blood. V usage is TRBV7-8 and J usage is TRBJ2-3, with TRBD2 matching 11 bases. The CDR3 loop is CASSLGLAGGLDTQYF. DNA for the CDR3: TGTGCCAGCAGCTTAGGGCTAGCGGGGGGCCTCGATACGCAGTATTTT.